This T cell receptor beta chain was recorded in a study of blood T cell repertoires in COVID-19. Study in general: The United States, Italy and Spain were the sources of the acute and convalescent COVID-19 samples.

In the source study's methods: For nucleated cells, counts were estimated from reference gene primer amplification. The assay was immunoSEQ multiplex PCR, and TCRdb's table has in-frame clones only and misses some. The V and J calls and clone size are taken from that table; D and trimming were inferred from the DNA. The sample has almost 35,000 clones, 80% seen once. The CDR3 has 18 amino acids. The chain links TRBV21-1 to TRBJ2-1; the table's D gene call, TRBD2, was not cross checked with the DNA. TRBV21-1 is described as a pseudogene. This receptor was taken from an elderly man with acute or convalescent COVID-19. The sample comprised peripheral blood. CDR3 nucleotide sequence: TGTGCCAGCAGCAAGACGGGACTAGCGGGAGGGCCCCCCGATGAGCAGTTCTTC. It yields the protein CASSKTGLAGGPPDEQFF.